This paragraph reports one TCR beta chain. This clonotype was counted between two and nine times. Its antigen is not yet known. Base quality data are lacking; no much larger clone is found one base away. The CDR3, from cysteine to phenylalanine, totals 18 residues. Of the read, only the CDR3 DNA is kept; its 54 bases are in frame from base 1. The germline V gene (reference sequence) gives CDR1 as MNHEY and CDR2 as SMNVEV. The germline V end is reduced by 2 bases and the J end by 0 bases; junction bases left unmatched: 5. Libraries of naive CD8 T cells were built from around 18,000 to 910,000 sorted cells, with 10%, 30% or 50% of the purified RNA used. Naive CD8 T cells, defined as CD8+CD4-CCR7+CD45RA+, were FACS-sorted into RLT Plus buffer on a BD FACSAria II. Detection sensitivity was tested by spiking Jurkat RNA equal to some 10 TCR copies' worth into samples containing roughly 19,000-1,000,000 naive CD8 T cells. Enrichment of CD8 T cells was done with RosetteSep CD8+ T Cell Enrichment Cocktail plus Ficoll-Paque, and ACK red cell lysis came afterward.

This record comes from a study of molecular identifiers for immune sequencing clone quantification (dated by TCRdb to the late 2010s). Concerning the study at large: For a replicate experiment, the RNA from either around 20,000 or 100,000 naive CD8 T cells was divided into five aliquots, and four of those aliquots went on to sequencing. This methods study benchmarked molecular-identifier clustering-based TCR repertoire sequencing (MIDCIRS) and TCR RNA copy counting, using CD8 T cells to do so.

What the study reported, not specific to this receptor: The naive libraries included spiked-in Jurkat TCR RNA (about ten copies' worth), and this Jurkat TCR RNA is not part of the donor repertoire. Modeling estimated around 3 recovered TCR RNA copies per cell, compared with about 9.3 by digital PCR, which implies about 30% capture efficiency. When barcode sub-clustering was left out, chimeric consensus sequences inflated TCR diversity, with chimeras reaching as high as 47%. A single cell's worth of spiked-in Jurkat TCR RNA was reported detectable even among under 1.3 million naive CD8 T cells. Highly expanded clone sizes could be underestimated if identical TCR molecules share a barcode. In CMV-specific effector cells, clones with more than 20 RNA copies contained over 99% of molecules, whereas in naive cells such clones contained under 1% of molecules.

To prepare the library, PCR was applied. For sequencing, an Illumina HiSeq 4000 was employed. Bulk TCR libraries were made following a previously described method, with the TCR primers given in Table S5. The Qiagen AllPrep DNA/RNA kit was used to purify total RNA. Before analysis, reads from multiple sequencing runs of one library were combined. Turning to the authors' computational methods: Reads were retained only if the reads had an exact TCR constant sequence, and the retained reads were trimmed to 150 nt and grouped according to their 12-nt molecular barcodes. Reads in each barcode group were sub-clustered using a 15% Levenshtein threshold, and a quality-weighted consensus sequence was built for each RNA molecule. Non-functional sequences were filtered out, along with any lower-count sequence sitting one edit away from another sequence. Based on a fit of two negative binomial distributions, barcode sub-clusters having less than 20% of the maximum read count were discarded. In TCRdb, the public reads were trimmed at Q25 with fastp and aligned with MiXCR, with productive beta chains retained. Every distinct CDR3 protein forms one entry, paired with its most common genes and DNA. The authors' filters were not applied to this entry. A total of approximately 670,000 distinct CDR3 sequences appear in this sample, 20% of them only once. 0.7% to 1% of the sample is taken by the ten largest.

The sequenced material came from naive CD8+ T cells from blood, with Jurkat cell RNA spiked in. The cell subset or site label on this specimen signifies: FACS-sorted CD8+CD4-CCR7+CD45RA+ naive T cells. This sequence was found in a human donor in good health. Some libraries in this study had Jurkat cell RNA spiked in. Recombination joined TRBV27 with TRBJ1-6, with 9 bases matching TRBD1. The sequence in DNA is TGTGCCAGCAGTTTAGATCCGACAGGGGGCTCCTATAATTCACCCCTCCACTTT. Protein translation: CASSLDPTGGSYNSPLHF.